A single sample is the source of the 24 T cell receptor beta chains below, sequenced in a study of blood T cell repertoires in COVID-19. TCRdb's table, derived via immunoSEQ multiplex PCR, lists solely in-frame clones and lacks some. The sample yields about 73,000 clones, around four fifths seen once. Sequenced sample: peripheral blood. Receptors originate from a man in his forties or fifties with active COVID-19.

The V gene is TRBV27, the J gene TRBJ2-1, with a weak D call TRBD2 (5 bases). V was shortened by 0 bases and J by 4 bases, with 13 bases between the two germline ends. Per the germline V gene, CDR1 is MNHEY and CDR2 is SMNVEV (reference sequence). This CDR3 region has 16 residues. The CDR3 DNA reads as TGTGCCAGCAGTTTATCTCCACTAGGATGGTACAATGAGCAGTTCTTC. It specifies CASSLSPLGWYNEQFF.

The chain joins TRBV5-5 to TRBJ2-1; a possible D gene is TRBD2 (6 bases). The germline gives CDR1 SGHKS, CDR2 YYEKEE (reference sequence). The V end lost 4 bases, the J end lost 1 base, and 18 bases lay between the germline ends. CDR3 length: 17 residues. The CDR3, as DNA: TGTGCCAGCAGCGGGGGAGCGGGTGGACCGTCCTACAATGAGCAGTTCTTC. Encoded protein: CASSGGAGGPSYNEQFF.

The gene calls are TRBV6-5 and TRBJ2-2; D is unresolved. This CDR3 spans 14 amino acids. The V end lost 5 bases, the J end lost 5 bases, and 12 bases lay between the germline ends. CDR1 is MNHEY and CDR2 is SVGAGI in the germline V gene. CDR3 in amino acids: CASSPHPRTGELFF. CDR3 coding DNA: TGTGCCAGCAGTCCTCACCCTAGAACCGGGGAGCTGTTTTTT.

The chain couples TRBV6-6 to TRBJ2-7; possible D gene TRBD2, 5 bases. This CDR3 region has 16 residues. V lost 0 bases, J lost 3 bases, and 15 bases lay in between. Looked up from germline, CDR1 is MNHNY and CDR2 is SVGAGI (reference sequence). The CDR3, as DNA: TGTGCCAGCAGTTACTCGACTCCCGTAGAGGGCTACGAGCAGTACTTC. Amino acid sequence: CASSYSTPVEGYEQYF.

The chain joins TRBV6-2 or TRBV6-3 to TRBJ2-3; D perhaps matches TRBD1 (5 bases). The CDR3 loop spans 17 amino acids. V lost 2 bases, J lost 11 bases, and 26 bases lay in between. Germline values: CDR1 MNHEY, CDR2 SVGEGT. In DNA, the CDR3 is TGTGCCAGCAGTTACGTAGTCCAGCGAAAGACAGAACGAGGGCAGTATTTT. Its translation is CASSYVVQRKTERGQYF.

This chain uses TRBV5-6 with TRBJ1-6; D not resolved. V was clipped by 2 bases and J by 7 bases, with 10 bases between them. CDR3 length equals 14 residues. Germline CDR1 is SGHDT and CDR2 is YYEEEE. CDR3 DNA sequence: TGTGCCAGCAGCTTTTTCACAGACAATTCACCCCTCCACTTT. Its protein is CASSFFTDNSPLHF.

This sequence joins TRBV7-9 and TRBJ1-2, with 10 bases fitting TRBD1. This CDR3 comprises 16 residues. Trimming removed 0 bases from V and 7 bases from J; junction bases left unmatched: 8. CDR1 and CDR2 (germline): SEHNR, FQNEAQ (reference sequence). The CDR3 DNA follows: TGTGCCAGCAGCTTAGCCTCCGGGACAGGGGCGGGTGGCTACACCTTC. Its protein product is CASSLASGTGAGGYTF.

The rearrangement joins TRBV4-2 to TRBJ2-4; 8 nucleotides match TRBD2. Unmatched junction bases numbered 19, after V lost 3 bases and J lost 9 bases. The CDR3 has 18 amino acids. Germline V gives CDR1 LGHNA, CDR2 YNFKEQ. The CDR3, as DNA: TGTGCCAGCAGCCACCTCCTCCGTAGCGGGGCCTTAGCTGGCATTCAGTACTTC. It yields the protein CASSHLLRSGALAGIQYF.

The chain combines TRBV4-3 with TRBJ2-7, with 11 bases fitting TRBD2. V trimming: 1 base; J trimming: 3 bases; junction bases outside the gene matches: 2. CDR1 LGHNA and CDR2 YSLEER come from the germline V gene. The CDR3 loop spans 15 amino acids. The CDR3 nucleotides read TGCGCCAGCAGCCAAGGACTAGCGGGGAACTACGAGCAGTACTTC. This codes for CASSQGLAGNYEQYF.

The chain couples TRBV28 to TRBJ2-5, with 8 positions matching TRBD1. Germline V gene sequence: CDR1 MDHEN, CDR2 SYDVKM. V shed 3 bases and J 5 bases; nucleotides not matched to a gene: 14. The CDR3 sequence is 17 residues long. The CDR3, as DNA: TGTGCCAGCAGTTTGTACGCCAATGCCAGGGGGCTGGAGACCCAGTACTTC. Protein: CASSLYANARGLETQYF.

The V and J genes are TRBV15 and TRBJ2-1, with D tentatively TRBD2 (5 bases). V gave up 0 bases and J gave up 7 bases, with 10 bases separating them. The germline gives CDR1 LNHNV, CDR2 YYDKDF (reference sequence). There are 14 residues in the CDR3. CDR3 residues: CATSRDSTGNEQFF. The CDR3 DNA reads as TGTGCCACCAGCAGAGATTCTACGGGAAATGAGCAGTTCTTC.

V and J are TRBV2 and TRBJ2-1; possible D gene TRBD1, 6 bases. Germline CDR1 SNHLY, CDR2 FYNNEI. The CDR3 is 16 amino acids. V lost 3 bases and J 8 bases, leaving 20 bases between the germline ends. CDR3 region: CASSDRQAAASDEQFF. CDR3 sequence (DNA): TGTGCCAGCAGTGATCGACAGGCGGCCGCCTCGGATGAGCAGTTCTTC.

The CDR3, as DNA: TGTGCCTGGGGACAGGGTACGAACAATGAGCAGTTCTTC. Translated: CAWGQGTNNEQFF. The chain joins TRBV30 to TRBJ2-1, with 8 bases aligning to TRBD1. This CDR3 spans 13 amino acids. The germline V gene encodes CDR1 GTSNPN and CDR2 SVGIG (reference sequence). After removal of 5 bases from V and 5 bases from J, the junction contained 5 bases not matched to a gene.

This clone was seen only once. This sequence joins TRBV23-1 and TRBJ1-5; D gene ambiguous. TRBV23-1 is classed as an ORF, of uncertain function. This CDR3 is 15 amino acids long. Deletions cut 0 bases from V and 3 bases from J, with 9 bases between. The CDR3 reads CASSQSGVYNQPQHF. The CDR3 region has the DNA TGCGCCAGCAGTCAATCCGGGGTATACAATCAGCCCCAGCATTTT.

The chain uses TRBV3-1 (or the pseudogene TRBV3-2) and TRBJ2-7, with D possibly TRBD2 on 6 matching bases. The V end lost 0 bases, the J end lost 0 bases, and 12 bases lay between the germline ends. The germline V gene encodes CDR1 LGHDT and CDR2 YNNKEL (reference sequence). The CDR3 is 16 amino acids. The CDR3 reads CASSQDLALSSYEQYF. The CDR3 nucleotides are TGTGCCAGCAGCCAAGATCTAGCGCTGAGCTCCTACGAGCAGTACTTC.

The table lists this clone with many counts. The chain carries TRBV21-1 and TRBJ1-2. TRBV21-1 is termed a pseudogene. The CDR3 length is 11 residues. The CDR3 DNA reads TGTGCCAGCAGCAAAGAGGGAGGCCCCCACTTC. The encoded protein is CASSKEGGPHF.

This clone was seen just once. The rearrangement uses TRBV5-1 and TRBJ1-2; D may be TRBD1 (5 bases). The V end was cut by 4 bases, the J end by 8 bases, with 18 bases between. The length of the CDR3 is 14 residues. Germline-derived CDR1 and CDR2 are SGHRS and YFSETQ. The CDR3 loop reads CASSVSRDSGGYTF. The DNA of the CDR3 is TGCGCCAGCAGCGTGTCCCGGGACTCTGGGGGCTACACCTTC.

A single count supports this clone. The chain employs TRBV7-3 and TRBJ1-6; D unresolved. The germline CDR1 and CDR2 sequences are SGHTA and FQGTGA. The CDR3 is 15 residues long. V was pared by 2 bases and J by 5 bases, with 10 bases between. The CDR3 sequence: CASSLDPGNNSPLHF. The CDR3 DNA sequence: TGTGCCAGCAGCTTAGATCCGGGTAATAATTCACCCCTCCACTTT.

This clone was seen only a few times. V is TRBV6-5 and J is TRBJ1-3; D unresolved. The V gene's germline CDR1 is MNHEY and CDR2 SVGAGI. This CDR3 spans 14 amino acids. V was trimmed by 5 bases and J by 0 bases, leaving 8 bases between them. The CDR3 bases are TGTGCCAGCAGTCCGAGGTTCTCTGGAAACACCATATATTTT. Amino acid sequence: CASSPRFSGNTIYF.

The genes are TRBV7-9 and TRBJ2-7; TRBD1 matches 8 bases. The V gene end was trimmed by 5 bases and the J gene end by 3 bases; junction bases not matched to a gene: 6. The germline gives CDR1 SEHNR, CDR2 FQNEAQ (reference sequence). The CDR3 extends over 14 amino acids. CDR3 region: CASSPGTGLYEQYF. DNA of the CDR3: TGTGCCAGCAGCCCCGGGACAGGCCTCTACGAGCAGTACTTC.

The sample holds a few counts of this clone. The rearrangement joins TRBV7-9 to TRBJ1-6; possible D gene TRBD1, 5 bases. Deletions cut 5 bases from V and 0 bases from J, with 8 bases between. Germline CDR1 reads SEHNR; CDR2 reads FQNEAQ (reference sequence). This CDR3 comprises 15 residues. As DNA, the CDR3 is TGTGCCAGCAGCCCCGGGGGCTCCTATAATTCACCCCTCCACTTT. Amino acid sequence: CASSPGGSYNSPLHF.

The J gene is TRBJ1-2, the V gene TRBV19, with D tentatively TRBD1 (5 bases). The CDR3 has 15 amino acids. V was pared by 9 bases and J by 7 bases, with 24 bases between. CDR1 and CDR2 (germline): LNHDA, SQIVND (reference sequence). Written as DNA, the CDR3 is TGTGCCAGCAAGCGGGACTTTCTCTTGAAGGGTGGCTACACCTTC. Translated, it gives CASKRDFLLKGGYTF.

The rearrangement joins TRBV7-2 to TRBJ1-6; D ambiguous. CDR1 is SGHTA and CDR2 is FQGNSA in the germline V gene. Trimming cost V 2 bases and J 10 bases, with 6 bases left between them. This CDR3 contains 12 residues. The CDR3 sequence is CASSLLSSPLHF. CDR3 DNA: TGTGCCAGCAGCTTATTAAGCTCACCCCTCCACTTT.

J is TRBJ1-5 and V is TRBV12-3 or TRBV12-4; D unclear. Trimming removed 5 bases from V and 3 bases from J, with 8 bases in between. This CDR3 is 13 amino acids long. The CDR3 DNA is TGTGCCAGCAGTCTGGCGGACAATCAGCCCCAGCATTTT. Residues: CASSLADNQPQHF.